A single sample is the source of the 19 T cell receptor beta chains below, sequenced in a study of blood T cell repertoires in COVID-19. Some clones are missing from TCRdb's copy, which holds only in-frame ones; the method was immunoSEQ multiplex PCR. The table has 280,000 or so clones, approximately 90% seen once; the top ten hold around an eighth. Source material: peripheral blood. The receptors originated from a woman aged 60 to 75 with acute or convalescent COVID-19.

V usage is TRBV9 and J usage is TRBJ2-2; maybe TRBD2 (6 bases). Germline V gene sequence: CDR1 SGDLS, CDR2 YYNGEE. The CDR3 length is 17 residues. The V end lost 4 bases, the J end lost 2 bases, and 18 bases lay between the germline ends. The CDR3 is CASSPRAGTDNTGELFF. The CDR3 coding sequence is TGTGCCAGCAGCCCCCGGGCGGGGACTGATAACACCGGGGAGCTGTTTTTT.

This CDR3 is CASSRDRDLSGELFF. CDR3 nucleotide sequence: TGTGCCAGCAGTCGGGACAGGGATCTTTCGGGGGAGCTGTTTTTT. The gene calls are TRBV28 and TRBJ2-2, with 9 bases that match TRBD1. This CDR3 is 15 amino acids long. Trimming took 5 bases from V and 8 from J; bases not matched to a gene: 9. Germline V gene sequence: CDR1 MDHEN, CDR2 SYDVKM.

V is TRBV4-1 and J is TRBJ2-7, with 10 bases matching TRBD2. CDR3 length equals 18 residues. Germline-derived CDR1 and CDR2 are MGHRA and YSYEKL. After removal of 1 base from V and 5 bases from J, the junction contained 14 bases not matched to a gene. In nucleotides, the CDR3 is TGCGCCAGCAGCCAAGGGAGAAGTTTAGCGGGAGGAGTCGACGAGCAGTACTTC. Residues: CASSQGRSLAGGVDEQYF.

The chain carries TRBV9 and TRBJ1-4; no definite D call. Germline V gives CDR1 SGDLS, CDR2 YYNGEE. The V end was cut by 0 bases, the J end by 1 base, with 7 bases between. This CDR3 region has 15 residues. This CDR3 reads CASSVAGGTNEKLFF. CDR3 coding DNA: TGTGCCAGCAGCGTAGCTGGAGGAACTAATGAAAAACTGTTTTTT.

The chain joins TRBV28 to TRBJ1-2, with TRBD1 identical over 7 bases. The CDR3 has 14 residues. The junction had 7 bases not matched to a gene; V was cut back by 6 bases and J by 3 bases. Germline lookup yields CDR1 MDHEN and CDR2 SYDVKM. The CDR3 nucleotides read TGTGCCAGCAGCCCACAGGGGTTGGACTATGGCTACACCTTC. Amino acids: CASSPQGLDYGYTF.

The chain has TRBV7-2 and TRBJ2-2, with a possible D match to TRBD2 (7 bases). The CDR3 loop spans 14 amino acids. The V end was cut by 4 bases, the J end by 2 bases, with 8 bases between. CDR1 is SGHTA and CDR2 is FQGNSA in the germline V gene. The CDR3 bases are TGTGCCAGCAGCTGGGGGGGCAACACCGGGGAGCTGTTTTTT. The encoded protein is CASSWGGNTGELFF.

The rearrangement uses TRBV5-1 and TRBJ2-5; 15 nucleotides match TRBD2. Per the germline V gene, CDR1 is SGHRS and CDR2 is YFSETQ. CDR3 length equals 17 residues. Trimming at V came to 2 bases and at J to 6 bases, leaving 8 bases not matched to a gene. The CDR3 sequence is CASSFGLAGGTDKTQYF. The CDR3 DNA reads as TGCGCCAGCAGCTTTGGACTAGCGGGAGGGACGGATAAGACCCAGTACTTC. Using reference TRBV5-1 and TRBJ2-5 for the parts outside the CDR3, the full variable domain is KAGVTQTPRYLIKTRGQQVTLSCSPISGHRSVSWYQQTPGQGLQFLFEYFSETQRNKGNFPGRFSGRQFSNSRSEMNVSTLELGDSALYLCASSFGLAGGTDKTQYFGPGTRLLVL.

This chain joins TRBV30 and TRBJ2-7; 8 bases are shared with TRBD1. The V gene's germline CDR1 is GTSNPN and CDR2 SVGIG (reference sequence). The ends lost 1 base at V and 4 bases at J; junction bases unmatched: 15. This CDR3 has 17 residues. DNA of the CDR3: TGTGCCTGGAGTGCGGTTGATGGGAGCAGGGGGCTGTACGAGCAGTACTTC. Amino acids: CAWSAVDGSRGLYEQYF. The full variable domain, its missing parts supplied by reference TRBV30 and TRBJ2-7, is SQTIHQWPATLVQPVGSPLSLECTVEGTSNPNLYWYRQAAGRGLQLLFYSVGIGQISSEVPQNLSASRPQDRQFILSSKKLLLSDSGFYLCAWSAVDGSRGLYEQYFGPGTRLTVT.

This chain uses TRBV7-8 with TRBJ1-2, with D possibly matching TRBD1 (6 bases). This CDR3 region has 14 residues. Germline V gives CDR1 SGHVS, CDR2 FQNEAQ. V lost 5 bases to trimming and J lost 8 bases, with 18 bases between them. In nucleotides, the CDR3 is TGTGCCAGCAGCCCACAGGGAGCGAGGGGGGGCTACACCTTC. Amino acids: CASSPQGARGGYTF. The full variable domain, completed using reference TRBV7-8 and TRBJ1-2, is GAGVSQSPRYKVAKRGQDVALRCDPISGHVSLFWYQQALGQGPEFLTYFQNEAQLDKSGLPSDRFFAERPEGSVSTLKIQRTQQEDSAVYLCASSPQGARGGYTFGSGTRLTVV.

This chain connects TRBV4-2 to TRBJ1-2, with 11 bases that match TRBD1. CDR3 size: 17 residues. J gave up 3 bases and V 2 bases, and 8 bases lay outside the gene matches. In germline, CDR1 is LGHNA, CDR2 YNFKEQ. Written as DNA, the CDR3 is TGTGCCAGCAGCCAACGACCGGACAGGGGGCAGCACTATGGCTACACCTTC. Translated: CASSQRPDRGQHYGYTF.

The rearrangement joins TRBV7-9 to TRBJ2-3, with D possibly being TRBD2 (6 bases). The V and J ends lost 4 bases and 4 bases respectively, with 15 bases between them. CDR1 is SEHNR and CDR2 is FQNEAQ in the germline V gene (reference sequence). This CDR3 has 15 amino acids. The CDR3 DNA sequence: TGTGCCAGCAGCTCCGGGCGGGATTCACCAGATACGCAGTATTTT. Its translation is CASSSGRDSPDTQYF.

The V and J genes are TRBV28 and TRBJ1-1, with 10 nucleotides matching TRBD1. Trimming took 3 bases from V and 7 from J; bases not matched to a gene: 11. This CDR3 contains 16 residues. In germline, CDR1 is MDHEN, CDR2 SYDVKM. CDR3 bases: TGTGCCAGCAGTTTTGGAGGACAGGGGGTTCGGAATGAAGCTTTCTTT. It encodes CASSFGGQGVRNEAFF. Complete variable domain (other parts from reference TRBV28 and TRBJ1-1): DVKVTQSSRYLVKRTGEKVFLECVQDMDHENMFWYRQDPGLGLRLIYFSYDVKMKEKGDIPEGYSVSREKKERFSLILESASTNQTSMYLCASSFGGQGVRNEAFFGQGTRLTVV.

This chain links TRBV28 with TRBJ2-7; D is possibly TRBD1 (5 bases). Germline V lookup: CDR1 MDHEN, CDR2 SYDVKM. The V and J ends lost 5 bases and 0 bases respectively, with 11 bases between them. The CDR3 contains 14 residues. The CDR3 DNA is TGTGCCAGCAGTCCGGCACAGGACTCCTACGAGCAGTACTTC. The encoded protein is CASSPAQDSYEQYF.

The chain employs TRBV28 and TRBJ1-1; maybe TRBD1 (5 bases). This CDR3 is built from 12 residues. CDR1 is MDHEN and CDR2 is SYDVKM in the germline V gene. V shed 3 bases and J shed 6 bases, with 8 bases lying between them. In DNA, the CDR3 is TGTGCCAGCAGTTTCGGACAATCTGAAGCTTTCTTT. This sequence encodes CASSFGQSEAFF. Full variable domain (rest looked up from reference TRBV28 and TRBJ1-1): DVKVTQSSRYLVKRTGEKVFLECVQDMDHENMFWYRQDPGLGLRLIYFSYDVKMKEKGDIPEGYSVSREKKERFSLILESASTNQTSMYLCASSFGQSEAFFGQGTRLTVV.

The chain combines TRBV30 with TRBJ1-1; D uncertain. Trimming shortened V by 5 bases and J by 3 bases, and 13 bases separated the two germline ends. This CDR3 has 13 amino acids. Germline V gene sequence: CDR1 GTSNPN, CDR2 SVGIG (reference sequence). The CDR3 here is CAWSSHSDTEAFF. CDR3 in DNA: TGTGCCTGGTCATCCCACTCCGACACTGAAGCTTTCTTT.

The V and J genes are TRBV29-1 and TRBJ1-5; D unclear. There are 13 residues in the CDR3. CDR1 and CDR2 (germline): SQVTM, ANQGSEA. The ends were cut back, 5 bases at V and 7 bases at J, with 15 bases in the middle. In nucleotides, the CDR3 is TGCAGCGTTTCATCTGATCAGGAACAGCCCCAGCATTTT. Translation gives CSVSSDQEQPQHF.

V usage is TRBV4-2 and J usage is TRBJ2-5, with 7 bases that match TRBD2. This CDR3 is built from 14 residues. J was trimmed by 7 bases and V by 0 bases; bases with no gene match: 5. Germline V CDR1 and CDR2: LGHNA, YNFKEQ. DNA for the CDR3: TGTGCCAGCAGCCAAGATACGGGGGGAGGGACCCAGTACTTC. Translated: CASSQDTGGGTQYF.

This chain connects TRBV9 to TRBJ2-3, with 13 bases matching TRBD2. Germline V gives CDR1 SGDLS, CDR2 YYNGEE. V lost 3 bases to trimming and J lost 1 base; unmatched junction nucleotides: 2. The CDR3 consists of 16 residues. This CDR3 reads CASSEGTSGGTDTQYF. Written as DNA, the CDR3 is TGTGCCAGCAGCGAGGGGACTAGCGGGGGCACAGATACGCAGTATTTT.

The rearrangement links TRBV4-3 to TRBJ2-7, with TRBD1 matching 10 bases. The CDR3 contains 17 residues. The junction had 10 bases not matched to a gene; V was cut back by 3 bases and J by 2 bases. The germline V gene encodes CDR1 LGHNA and CDR2 YSLEER. The CDR3: CASSHSFQGQGTYEQYF. Written as DNA, the CDR3 is TGCGCCAGCAGCCATTCCTTCCAGGGACAGGGGACCTACGAGCAGTACTTC.